This T cell receptor beta chain was captured by sequencing in a study of T cell changes during pregnancy in multiple sclerosis. V was pared by 5 bases and J by 7 bases, with 7 bases of the junction left unmatched. This CDR3 has 15 residues. The germline gives CDR1 SGHTA, CDR2 FQGTGA. Assay: immunoSEQ multiplex PCR; the TCRdb copy retains only in-frame clones and omits some. Among some 43,000 clones listed, under 90% were seen once. The receptor comes from a female donor in good health, enrolled as a control in a pregnancy study. The sequenced sample was peripheral blood, obtained in the first trimester of pregnancy. J is TRBJ2-1 and V is TRBV7-3; TRBD2 matches at 11 bases. This CDR3 is CASSASSGGPNEQFF. CDR3 in DNA: TGTGCCAGCAGCGCCTCTAGCGGGGGGCCGAATGAGCAGTTCTTC.